This T cell receptor beta chain derives from a study of regulatory T cells in long-lasting Graves disease. This clonotype was detected many times. Documented time point: newly diagnosed GD, antithyroid drugs for less than 3 months. From PBMCs, RNA was extracted and then used to make the TCR library. Germline CDR1 reads LNHNV; CDR2 reads YYDKDF (reference sequence). With V trimmed by 3 bases and J by 5 bases, 8 bases remained unmatched. The CDR3 extends over 15 amino acids. iRepertoire HTBI primers and Arm-PCR of CDR3 regions built TCR beta libraries. One entry per CDR3 protein, called by TCRdb with MiXCR from the multiplex PCR reads. The data hold 350,000 to 550,000 distinct CDR3 sequences, with under 15% observed a single time. The same sample was also used in a study of T cells in Graves' hyperthyroidism and ophthalmopathy.

J is TRBJ1-1 and V is TRBV15; 8 bases match TRBD1. The sequencing here drew on peripheral blood mononuclear cells (PBMCs), taken at new diagnosis, from a patient treated with antithyroid drugs. This TCR was recovered from a woman between 25 and 40 years old with Graves disease. This CDR3 is CATSRDRVLGTEAFF. As DNA, the CDR3 is TGTGCCACCAGCAGGGACAGGGTGCTGGGGACTGAAGCTTTCTTT.